This T cell receptor beta chain is from a study of cytomegalovirus exposure and HLA in healthy donors. Whole-study findings and limits: Analyses of presence and absence presupposed an approximately uniform sequencing depth across donors. In vitro work confirmed that a few CMV-associated chains recognize CMV antigens. Later findings reportedly placed an Asian-associated ancestry cluster below the approximately 670-donor mean for N-insertions.

The PCR made use of 60 Vbeta and 13 Jbeta primers. TCRdb keeps only in-frame clones here, not all; method: immunoSEQ multiplex PCR. There are tens of thousands of clones in the sample, with roughly 8% held by the top ten. A note on this clone: Its antigen is not identified.

The CDR3 contains 14 residues. In germline, CDR1 is MNHEY, CDR2 SVGAGI. Trimming left V 6 bases short and J 4 bases short, with 15 bases between. The J gene is TRBJ1-1, the V gene TRBV6-5; D is perhaps TRBD1 (5 bases). This receptor was identified in a male donor in good health and CMV-seronegative. Input material: PBMCs. The CDR3 loop reads CASSRAAGPTEAFF. The CDR3 DNA sequence: TGTGCCAGCAGCCGAGCGGCGGGGCCCACTGAAGCTTTCTTT.